These T cell receptor beta chains were read from a single sample in a study of cytomegalovirus exposure and HLA in healthy donors. TCRdb's table, derived via immunoSEQ multiplex PCR, lists solely in-frame clones and lacks some. This table holds under 130,000 clones, roughly 85% found once. The specimen was PBMCs. These receptors originate from a woman aged 35 to 49 in good health and CMV-seronegative. Each CDR3 is given with its conserved first and last residue. D genes are given only for firm matches. Clone size is shown for a subset of rows, as once, few, many or a class of expanded clone.

D: -; V: TRBV4-1; size: few; J: TRBJ1-3; CDR3: CASSQGPAAGSENTIYF; DNA: TGCGCCAGCAGCCAAGGACCCGCGGCCGGCTCTGAAAACACCATATATTTT
D: TRBD2; V: TRBV7-7; size: -; J: TRBJ2-3; CDR3: CASSPTGLASTDTQYF; DNA: TGTGCCAGCAGCCCTACGGGACTAGCGAGCACAGATACGCAGTATTTT
D: -; V: TRBV10-3; size: -; J: TRBJ1-1; CDR3: CAISPGDTEAFF; DNA: TGTGCCATCAGTCCAGGGGACACTGAAGCTTTCTTT
D: TRBD1; V: TRBV19; size: -; J: TRBJ2-2; CDR3: CASSIRGQGANTGELFF; DNA: TGTGCCAGTAGTATCCGGGGACAGGGCGCGAACACCGGGGAGCTGTTTTTT
D: -; V: TRBV5-4; size: -; J: TRBJ2-7; CDR3: CASSPNDPGEQYF; DNA: TGTGCCAGCAGCCCAAACGATCCAGGCGAGCAGTACTTC
D: TRBD1; V: TRBV2; size: once; J: TRBJ2-5; CDR3: CASSRGLQETQYF; DNA: TGTGCCAGCAGCAGGGGGCTTCAAGAGACCCAGTACTTC
D: TRBD2; V: TRBV7-2; size: -; J: TRBJ2-2; CDR3: CASSFRSGGSGELFF; DNA: TGTGCCAGCAGCTTTAGGAGCGGGGGAAGCGGGGAGCTGTTTTTT
D: TRBD1; V: TRBV5-1; size: -; J: TRBJ2-1; CDR3: CASSLPGQSYNEQFF; DNA: TGCGCCAGCAGCTTGCCGGGACAGTCCTACAATGAGCAGTTCTTC
D: TRBD1; V: TRBV7-9; size: few; J: TRBJ2-3; CDR3: CASSPDRGTDTQYF; DNA: TGTGCCAGCAGCCCGGACAGGGGGACAGATACGCAGTATTTT
D: TRBD1; V: TRBV7-7; size: -; J: TRBJ2-1; CDR3: CASSADRGHEQFF; DNA: TGTGCCAGCAGCGCCGACAGGGGGCATGAGCAGTTCTTC
D: TRBD1; V: TRBV7-2; size: -; J: TRBJ1-2; CDR3: CASSTRQGANYGYTF; DNA: TGTGCCAGCAGTACGCGACAGGGGGCGAACTATGGCTACACCTTC
D: -; V: TRBV19; size: few; J: TRBJ1-2; CDR3: CASNQNSYGYTF; DNA: TGTGCCAGTAACCAGAATTCTTATGGCTACACCTTC
D: -; V: TRBV19; size: -; J: TRBJ2-7; CDR3: CASSSSYEQYF; DNA: TGTGCCAGTAGCAGCTCCTACGAGCAGTACTTC
D: TRBD1; V: TRBV29-1; size: -; J: TRBJ2-7; CDR3: CSVGWGQSYEQYF; DNA: TGCAGCGTTGGGTGGGGACAGTCCTACGAGCAGTACTTC
D: -; V: TRBV29-1; size: -; J: TRBJ1-1; CDR3: CSVDPTGEAFF; DNA: TGCAGCGTTGACCCGACAGGTGAAGCTTTCTTT
D: -; V: TRBV11-2; size: -; J: TRBJ2-1; CDR3: CASSPREGTYNEQFF; DNA: TGTGCCAGCAGCCCTCGGGAAGGGACCTACAATGAGCAGTTCTTC
D: -; V: TRBV19; size: -; J: TRBJ1-2; CDR3: CASSINSYGYTF; DNA: TGTGCCAGTAGTATAAACAGTTATGGCTACACCTTC
D: -; V: TRBV5-5; size: -; J: TRBJ2-6; CDR3: CASSLLGANVLTF; DNA: TGTGCCAGCAGCTTACTCGGGGCCAACGTCCTGACTTTC
D: TRBD1; V: TRBV19; size: -; J: TRBJ2-7; CDR3: CASSIRTGTAYEQYF; DNA: TGTGCCAGTAGTATAAGGACAGGGACCGCCTACGAGCAGTACTTC
D: TRBD1; V: TRBV5-1; size: -; J: TRBJ2-5; CDR3: CASSSGQGRETQYF; DNA: TGCGCCAGCAGCTCCGGACAGGGGAGAGAGACCCAGTACTTC
D: TRBD2; V: TRBV9; size: once; J: TRBJ2-3; CDR3: CASSVTSGGADTQYF; DNA: TGTGCCAGCAGCGTCACTAGCGGGGGGGCTGATACGCAGTATTTT
D: TRBD1; V: TRBV18; size: -; J: TRBJ2-7; CDR3: CASSSGDRVYEQYF; DNA: TGTGCCAGCTCCTCCGGGGACAGGGTGTACGAGCAGTACTTC
D: TRBD1; V: TRBV11-2; size: -; J: TRBJ1-1; CDR3: CASSLRGLGDTEAFF; DNA: TGTGCCAGCAGCTTAAGGGGGCTGGGGGACACTGAAGCTTTCTTT
D: TRBD1; V: TRBV5-8; size: few; J: TRBJ1-3; CDR3: CASSLGTGFGNTIYF; DNA: TGTGCCAGCAGCTTGGGGACAGGGTTTGGAAACACCATATATTTT
D: TRBD1; V: TRBV4-3; size: -; J: TRBJ1-1; CDR3: CASSRSGGASEAFF; DNA: TGCGCCAGCAGCCGGTCAGGGGGCGCCTCTGAAGCTTTCTTT
D: TRBD2; V: TRBV5-4; size: -; J: TRBJ2-1; CDR3: CASSEGGAVSYNEQFF; DNA: TGTGCCAGCAGCGAGGGAGGGGCGGTATCCTACAATGAGCAGTTCTTC
D: -; V: TRBV7-2; size: -; J: TRBJ1-2; CDR3: CASSPDRSSPLYTF; DNA: TGTGCCAGCAGCCCGGACAGAAGTTCTCCCCTTTACACCTTC
D: TRBD1; V: TRBV29-1; size: few; J: TRBJ2-1; CDR3: CSVVEDRGFGEQFF; DNA: TGCAGCGTTGTGGAGGACAGGGGGTTCGGAGAGCAGTTCTTC